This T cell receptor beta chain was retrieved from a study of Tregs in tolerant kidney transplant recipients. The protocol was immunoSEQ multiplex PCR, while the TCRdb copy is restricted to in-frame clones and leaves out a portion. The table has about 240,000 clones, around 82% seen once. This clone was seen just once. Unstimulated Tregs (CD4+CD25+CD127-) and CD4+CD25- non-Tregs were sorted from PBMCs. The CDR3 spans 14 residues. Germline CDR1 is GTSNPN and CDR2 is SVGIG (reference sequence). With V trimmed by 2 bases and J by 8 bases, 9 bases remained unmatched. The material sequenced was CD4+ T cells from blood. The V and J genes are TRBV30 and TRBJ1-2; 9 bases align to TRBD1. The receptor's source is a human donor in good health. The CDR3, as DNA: TGTGCCTGGAGTAGCGGGACAGGGCAACAGGGCTACACCTTC. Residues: CAWSSGTGQQGYTF. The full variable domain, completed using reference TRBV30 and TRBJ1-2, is SQTIHQWPATLVQPVGSPLSLECTVEGTSNPNLYWYRQAAGRGLQLLFYSVGIGQISSEVPQNLSASRPQDRQFILSSKKLLLSDSGFYLCAWSSGTGQQGYTFGSGTRLTVV.